The TCR beta chain under discussion was sequenced for a study of T-cell memory formation after mild COVID-19 (dated by TCRdb to about 2021). Regarding the study in general: Most TCR sequence clusters were specific to one of the two donors. Two young, previously healthy adult volunteers, one female and one male, were included in the cohort. In a couple of donors, T-cell clones that expanded and contracted after mild COVID-19 were tracked by sequencing TCRalpha and TCRbeta repertoires over time. Here is what the overall study found, with its caveats: Contracting CD4+ clones were located mainly in the CM and EM memory subsets, whereas CD8+ clones were found to be enriched in EMRA. Clones that contracted from day 15 to 85 showed balanced CD4/CD8 phenotypes, whereas a second wave of clones that expanded from day 15 to 37 leaned towards CD4+. Only a couple of mild cases were covered by the study, and larger cohorts that include severe cases with pre-infection samples were considered necessary. SARS-CoV-2 specificity was not confirmed for the second-wave clones peaking on day 37. The detection of some responding clones in pre-infection memory suggests that pre-existing cross-reactive memory T cells joined the SARS-CoV-2 response.

The germline V end is reduced by 4 bases and the J end by 0 bases; junction bases left unmatched: 5. From the cysteine up to the valine, the CDR3 has a length of 17 residues. Only the CDR3 region is kept as DNA, spanning 51 bases read in frame from base 1. For CDR1 and CDR2, the germline V gene lists SGHTA and FQGNSA. Ficoll-Paque density gradient centrifugation was the method used to isolate PBMCs. Instrument on record: Illumina NovaSeq 6000. cDNA libraries for TCRalpha and TCRbeta were prepared by 5'RACE using constant-segment primers, with sample barcodes and unique molecular identifiers added. RNA was extracted from every sample with Trizol reagent. The libraries were amplified in two PCR steps, and the second step added a second sample barcode and Illumina TruSeq adapters. Libraries were sequenced on an Illumina NovaSeq with 2 x 150 bp paired-end reads. Turning to the authors' computational methods: The reads were demultiplexed and collapsed into UMI-guided consensus sequences using migec v1.2.7. Using mixcr v2.1.11, UMI consensuses were aligned to TRA and TRB V and J templates and then assembled into clonotypes. Clonotypes were classified as expanded or contracted when called significant by both edgeR and NoisET, with noise models trained on biological replicates. For edgeR calls, a false discovery rate-adjusted p below 0.01 and a log2 fold-change threshold of 1 were applied. PCA with hierarchical clustering of max-normalized trajectories of the 1000 most abundant clonotypes was used as exploratory dynamics analysis. Separately sequenced CD4+ and CD8+ repertoires were used to assign the CD4 or CD8 phenotype of responding clones. Clones were called with MiXCR by TCRdb after fastp trimmed the public reads at Q25, and only in-frame beta chains were retained. Rows with a matching CDR3 protein are joined into one entry that keeps the most common DNA and genes. TCRdb, not the authors, supplied the V and J calls. In all, the sample holds about 57,000 distinct CDR3 sequences, and 12% of those were seen once. The biggest ten clones account for around a quarter of the sample.

This clonotype has ten or more counts. Its antigen target is currently unknown. Base qualities are missing; no much larger clone stands one base away. Recombination joined TRBV7-2 with TRBJ2-7; 14 bases in the middle match TRBD2. This TCR derives from a man aged 18 to 29 who had mild COVID-19 (a few samples of this study predate the infection). The sample titles of this study are shuffled in the database, so cell type and time point are left out; the donor was told from shared clones. Sequenced material: PBMCs or a T cell subset sorted from them (not recorded which). The base sequence is TGTGCCAGCAGCTATAGCGGGACTAGCGGGGGCTCCTACGAGCAGTACGTC. It is translated as CASSYSGTSGGSYEQYV.